The clone carrying this T cell receptor (beta chain) was seen only a few times. Its antigen is undetermined. Trimming took 2 bases from V and 6 from J, leaving 8 bases between them. Germline CDR1 reads SGHNT; CDR2 reads YYREEE (reference sequence). The CDR3 has 13 amino acids. Collected material from alopecia areata patients comprised lesional scalp punch biopsies and peripheral blood. Starting from PBMCs, sorting isolated CD4+ and CD8+ T cells. Extraction and reverse transcription of RNA yielded cDNA as the sequencing template. Only in-frame clones appear in the TCRdb table, and some are missing; sequencing was by immunoSEQ multiplex PCR. This table has 130,000 to 150,000 clones, approximately 49% appearing once. These data come from a study of CD8+ T cells in alopecia areata. Across the study: Tofacitinib exposure lasted 6 to 18 months, followed by 6 months off drug.

Study-wide results and limits: Scalp specimens additionally yield sequences from normal skin's resident alphabeta T cells.

Specimen: CD4+ T cells sorted from blood, collected at week 0. The receptor was derived from a human donor with alopecia areata. This chain connects TRBV5-4 to TRBJ2-2; D is uncertain. CDR3 in DNA: TGTGCCAGCAGCTTTTTCGGTGCCGGGGAGCTGTTTTTT. This gives the protein CASSFFGAGELFF.